These T cell receptor beta chains were read from a single sample in a study of T cell responses to AZD1222 COVID-19 vaccine. The assay was immunoSEQ multiplex PCR, and TCRdb's table has in-frame clones only and misses some. This sample carries about 76,000 clones, roughly 88% of them seen once, and the ten largest clones take around 4.5%. The material was peripheral blood, obtained on day 0 of MenACWY control vaccination. The source of these receptors is an adult in good health. CDR3s include the opening cysteine and the closing phenylalanine or tryptophan.

>TRBJ1-5|TRBV9
CASSVGLNQPQHF
>TRBJ1-2|TRBV5-6
CASSLFSLNNYGYTF
>TRBJ2-2|TRBV27
CASRLSGGSTGELFF
>TRBJ1-3|TRBV27
CASSQHRGQSTIYF
>TRBJ1-5|TRBV19
CASSSSPPARTPGQPQHF
>TRBJ1-1|TRBV15
CATSRATGQGAEAFF
>TRBJ1-2|TRBV7-8
CASSRGTHGYGYTF
>TRBJ2-1|TRBV3-1/TRBV3-2
CASSTVLAGHYNEQFF
>TRBJ1-2|TRBV15
CATSGWGAPNYGYTF
>TRBJ1-4|TRBV5-4
CASSLVLDGGEKLFF
>TRBJ2-7|TRBV6-5
CASSYGPYEQYF
>TRBJ1-4|TRBV5-6
CASSPRTPPTKLFF
>TRBJ1-3|TRBV28
CASSKPGSFGNTIYF
>TRBJ2-1|TRBV5-1
CASSLAPSGTTYNEQFF
>TRBJ2-7|TRBV30
CAWSSGNYEQYF
>TRBJ2-3|TRBV7-6
CASSYGGGADVTDTQYF
>TRBJ2-1|TRBV24-1
CATSDRSGRSFNEQFF
>TRBJ2-2|TRBV23-1
CASLGVVNTGELFF
>TRBJ2-2|TRBV4-1
CASSHGNTGELFF
>TRBJ1-6|TRBV28
CASSLVPGQGRSPLHF
>TRBJ2-5|TRBV4-3
CASSQESNQETQYF
>TRBJ2-3|TRBV28
CASSSGDGDTQYF
>TRBJ2-7|TRBV28
CASRHDRGSSYEQYF
>TRBJ2-7|TRBV6-2/TRBV6-3
CASSAGQPQYF
>TRBJ1-4|TRBV28
CASSSSKRGINEKLFF
>TRBJ2-1|TRBV25-1
CASIFLINEQFF
>TRBJ2-1|TRBV10-1
CASSLAGGNEQFF
>TRBJ2-7|TRBV3-1/TRBV3-2
CASSPRSSSYEQYF
>TRBJ2-7|TRBV18
CASSPGQGLYEQYF
>TRBJ2-7|TRBV5-1
CASSPGTGPYEQYF
>TRBJ1-5|TRBV6-1
CASSEPPGYSNQPQHF
>TRBJ1-3|TRBV5-1
CASLEGQEGGTIYF
>TRBJ1-5|TRBV5-6
CASSLAAGSRPQHF
>TRBJ1-2|TRBV7-3
CASSSSMDDYGYTF
>TRBJ2-7|TRBV3-1/TRBV3-2
CASSQEINSYEQYF
>TRBJ2-1|TRBV18
CASSPGRGSYNEQFF
>TRBJ2-7|TRBV29-1
CSVRPGAGEQYF
>TRBJ1-2|TRBV11-2
CASSRTGGARNYGYTF
>TRBJ1-2|TRBV7-2
CASSSGVYGYTF
>TRBJ2-2|TRBV20-1
CSASREGGELFF
>TRBJ2-4|TRBV12-3/TRBV12-4
CASSLTGIQYF
>TRBJ2-7|TRBV30
CAWSGSGFEQYF
>TRBJ1-5|TRBV12-3/TRBV12-4
CASRRNEGQPQHF
>TRBJ1-1|TRBV6-1
CASSEIVGQGSEAFF
>TRBJ1-2|TRBV5-8
CASSLSYGYTF
>TRBJ2-3|TRBV9
CASSVAGQGWDTQYF
>TRBJ2-1|TRBV11-3
CASSPGPPGHNEQFF
>TRBJ1-1|TRBV9
CASSSGQGTEAFF
>TRBJ1-1|TRBV5-1
CASKLSMGGQGNTEAFF
>TRBJ2-4|TRBV11-2
CASSPWTGGAKNIQYF
>TRBJ1-6|TRBV28
CASSSGLGANSPLHF
>TRBJ2-7|TRBV4-1
CASSQDPRYEQYF
>TRBJ1-1|TRBV11-3
CASSLGKYTEAFF
>TRBJ2-5|TRBV5-1
CASATGTEETQYF
>TRBJ1-2|TRBV28
CASSYPTGVSYGYTF
>TRBJ1-3|TRBV7-2
CASSLAIHGNTIYF
>TRBJ2-5|TRBV10-1
CASSEGGGMGQETQYF
>TRBJ2-1|TRBV10-3
CAIGGTGYNEQFF
>TRBJ1-4|TRBV19
CASGGVMRGFATNEKLFF
>TRBJ1-5|TRBV18
CASSPRQVDSNQPQHF